These T cell receptor beta chains were read from a single sample in a study of blood T cells in healthy people across ages. TCRdb independently ran MiXCR on the 5' RACE reads; one entry per CDR3 protein. Of over a million distinct CDR3 sequences in the sample, roughly 40% were seen once. The sequenced material came from blood. The receptors were gathered from a woman younger than 30 in good health. The CDR3 runs from the conserved cysteine through the conserved F or W. The D gene is left open where the match is weak. Some rows mark clone size as missing; the rest say once, few, many or name a class of expanded clone.

abundance	v_gene	d_gene	j_gene	CDR3nt	CDR3aa
few	TRBV12-3/TRBV12-4	NA	TRBJ1-1	TGTGCCAGCAGGCCCGGACAGAAAAACACTGAAGCTTTCTTT	CASRPGQKNTEAFF
few	TRBV3-1	NA	TRBJ2-1	TGTGCCAGCAGCCAAATGGCTACCGCTAGGCTGGATGAGCAGTTCTTC	CASSQMATARLDEQFF
NA	TRBV10-3	TRBD1	TRBJ2-7	TGTGCCATCAGTCCCGGGACAGGGGGCCACGAGCAGTACTTC	CAISPGTGGHEQYF
NA	TRBV7-2	NA	TRBJ1-4	TGTGCCAGCAGGGTCCAAAGTGGGAAACTGTTTTTT	CASRVQSGKLFF
NA	TRBV12-3/TRBV12-4	TRBD1	TRBJ1-2	TGTGCCAGCACTCCAGGGGGGACAGGGACGTACTATGGCTACACCTTC	CASTPGGTGTYYGYTF
NA	TRBV29-1	NA	TRBJ2-4	TGCAGCATGCTACCTTCCGGAGGAGACATTCAGTACTTC	CSMLPSGGDIQYF
few	TRBV28	TRBD1	TRBJ1-2	TGTGCCAGCAGTTCGACAGGGGCTTTCTATGGCTACACCTTC	CASSSTGAFYGYTF
NA	TRBV5-1	TRBD1	TRBJ2-3	TGCGCCAGCATTCAACCCCTCGGACAGGGGAGATGGAATACGCAGTATTTT	CASIQPLGQGRWNTQYF
NA	TRBV11-3	NA	TRBJ2-7	TGTGCCAGCAGCCCCAACCACGGGGGCGAGCAGTACTTC	CASSPNHGGEQYF
few	TRBV7-9	NA	TRBJ2-5	TGTGCCAGCAGCTTCCCCGAACGGGACCACAATGAGCAGTACTTC	CASSFPERDHNEQYF
NA	TRBV7-9	TRBD2	TRBJ2-3	TGTGCCAGCAGCTTAGGTCTAGCGGGATGGACAGATACGCAGTATTTT	CASSLGLAGWTDTQYF
NA	TRBV3-1	TRBD2	TRBJ2-1	TGTGCCAGCAGCCGTGGGACTAGCGACTACAATGAGCAGTTCTTC	CASSRGTSDYNEQFF
NA	TRBV6-5	NA	TRBJ1-2	TGTGCCAGCAGTTACGAGGGGGGGTCTAACTATGGCTACACCTTC	CASSYEGGSNYGYTF
NA	TRBV2	NA	TRBJ1-4	TGTGCCAGCAAGTCCCGGACAGCAACTAATGAAAAACTGTTTTTT	CASKSRTATNEKLFF
NA	TRBV29-1	TRBD1	TRBJ2-7	TGCAGCGTTGCGGGAGGGACAGGGGGCTATGCCTACGAGCAGTACTTC	CSVAGGTGGYAYEQYF
NA	TRBV3-1	NA	TRBJ2-5	TGTGCCAGCACCCCGGGTCCCAGTTCCGTTCAGGGGACCCAGTACTTC	CASTPGPSSVQGTQYF
NA	TRBV5-1	TRBD2	TRBJ2-1	TGCGCCAGCAGCTTGGAGGGACTAGAGGTTGGGGATGAGCAGTTCTTC	CASSLEGLEVGDEQFF
NA	TRBV28	NA	TRBJ2-7	TGTGCCAGCGCCCGTACCGACGGATCCTACGAGCAGTACTTC	CASARTDGSYEQYF
few	TRBV29-1	TRBD1	TRBJ2-7	TGCAGCGTTGAGACGAGGGGGCCCTACGAGCAGTACTTC	CSVETRGPYEQYF
NA	TRBV9	TRBD1	TRBJ2-3	TGTGCCAGCAGCGTACTGGGACAGGTTAGCACAGATACGCAGTATTTT	CASSVLGQVSTDTQYF
NA	TRBV11-2	TRBD2	TRBJ2-5	TGTGCCAGCAGCTTTTTGTCACTAGCGGTACTCCAAGAGACCCAGTACTTC	CASSFLSLAVLQETQYF
NA	TRBV12-3/TRBV12-4	NA	TRBJ2-5	TGTGCCAGCAGACAACCGGGACACAAAGAGACCCAGTACTTC	CASRQPGHKETQYF
few	TRBV6-1	NA	TRBJ2-7	TGTGCCAGCACTCTGGGGTTTGAGCAGTACTTC	CASTLGFEQYF
NA	TRBV5-1	TRBD2	TRBJ2-4	TGCGCCAGCAGCCCGGCTAGCGGGACCAAAAACATTCAGTACTTC	CASSPASGTKNIQYF
NA	TRBV20-1	NA	TRBJ2-3	TGCAGTCCAGCTCGGTCTAGCACAGATACGCAGTATTTT	CSPARSSTDTQYF
few	TRBV7-9	TRBD1	TRBJ1-4	TGTGCCAGCAGCTCGAAGACAGGGACTAATGAAAAACTGTTTTTT	CASSSKTGTNEKLFF